What follows are 22 T cell receptor beta chains derived from one specimen sequenced in a study of regulatory T cells in long-lasting Graves disease. Time point meaning: persistent/refractory GD, antithyroid drugs over 5 years with positive TRAb. RNA from PBMCs was the source of the TCR library. TCR beta libraries were built with iRepertoire HTBI primers and Arm-PCR of CDR3 regions. TCRdb reprocessed the multiplex PCR reads with MiXCR, giving one entry per CDR3 protein. The sample contains 350,000 to 450,000 distinct CDR3 sequences, less than 25% of which appear only once. Sample: peripheral blood mononuclear cells (PBMCs), taken when the disease was refractory, from a patient treated with antithyroid drugs. The receptor set was obtained from a female donor with Graves disease.

This clonotype was picked up a small number of times. This rearrangement joins TRBV10-3 to TRBJ1-2, with TRBD1 matching 7 bases. Germline V gene sequence: CDR1 ENHRY, CDR2 SYGVKD. There are 15 residues in the CDR3. With 4 bases clipped from V and 2 bases from J, the junction kept 7 bases outside the gene matches. The CDR3 DNA reads TGTGCCATCAGTGGAAGACAGGGAGTCAACTATGGCTACACCTTC. As protein: CAISGRQGVNYGYTF.

The chain is built from TRBV18 and TRBJ2-1, with a tentative D call TRBD1 (6 bases). Looked up from germline, CDR1 is KGHSH and CDR2 is LQKENI. The V end lost 5 bases, the J end lost 6 bases, and 11 bases lay between the germline ends. This CDR3 spans 13 amino acids. Here the CDR3 reads CASSGTGTNEQFF. As DNA, the CDR3 is TGTGCCAGCTCAGGTACAGGGACCAATGAGCAGTTCTTC.

This rearrangement joins TRBV2 to TRBJ2-2, with 7 bases lining up with TRBD1. In germline, CDR1 is SNHLY, CDR2 FYNNEI. The CDR3 runs to 16 residues. V trimming: 5 bases; J trimming: 0 bases; junction bases outside the gene matches: 6. The DNA of the CDR3 is TGTGCCAGCAGTCTCTATGGGACAGCGAACACCGGGGAGCTGTTTTTT. It is translated as CASSLYGTANTGELFF.

This clonotype was seen ten or more times. The J gene is TRBJ1-5, the V gene TRBV28; D gene uncertain. Germline CDR1 is MDHEN and CDR2 is SYDVKM. CDR3 size: 12 residues. Trimming took off 1 base at V and 8 bases at J, with 6 bases between the two ends. CDR3 region: CASSLLLEPQHF. As DNA, the CDR3 is TGTGCCAGCAGTTTATTATTAGAGCCCCAGCATTTT.

The chain is built from TRBV6-1 and TRBJ1-1, with TRBD1 as a possible D gene (5 bases). CDR3 length: 15 residues. V lost 6 bases to trimming and J lost 1 base, with 15 bases between them. Germline lookup yields CDR1 MNHNS and CDR2 SASEGT. CDR3 DNA sequence: TGTGCCAGCAGGGGGAGGACGGGGCCGAACACTGAAGCTTTCTTT. Its protein is CASRGRTGPNTEAFF.

The chain links TRBV12-3 or TRBV12-4 to TRBJ2-7; TRBD2 agrees at 7 bases. CDR3 length equals 13 residues. V trimming: 8 bases; J trimming: 1 base; junction bases outside the gene matches: 5. The CDR3 region has the DNA TGTGCCAGCTGGGGGGGGGGTTCCTACGAGCAGTACTTC. This encodes CASWGGGSYEQYF.

This chain links TRBV7-2 with TRBJ2-5, with D perhaps assigned TRBD1 or TRBD2 (5 bases each). CDR3 size: 16 residues. V was cut by 7 bases and J by 5 bases, with 23 bases left in between. CDR1 and CDR2 from the germline V gene are SGHTA and FQGNSA. CDR3 sequence: CASKKMGTLVLETQYF. The CDR3 bases are TGTGCCAGCAAGAAAATGGGGACCTTAGTACTGGAGACCCAGTACTTC.

This chain connects TRBV7-2 to TRBJ2-1, with 9 positions matching TRBD2. Germline CDR1 and CDR2: SGHTA and FQGNSA. With 4 bases clipped from V and 8 bases from J, the junction kept 6 bases outside the gene matches. This CDR3 contains 14 residues. CDR3 bases: TGTGCCAGCAGCTACCATAGCGGGAGCGATGAGCAGTTCTTC. Residues: CASSYHSGSDEQFF.

The chain combines TRBV25-1 with TRBJ1-6, with D possibly matching TRBD1 (6 bases). The CDR3 consists of 15 residues. The V end was cut by 3 bases, the J end by 7 bases, with 13 bases between. Germline-derived CDR1 and CDR2 are MGHDK and SYGVNS. The CDR3, as DNA: TGTGCCAGCAGTGACCCGACAGGAGGCAATTCACCCCTCCACTTT. It is translated as CASSDPTGGNSPLHF.

This clonotype was picked up many times. The CDR3 is CSADSGNTGELFF. CDR3 sequence (DNA): TGCAGCGCGGACAGTGGGAACACCGGGGAGCTGTTTTTT. The chain employs TRBV29-1 and TRBJ2-2; weak D call: TRBD1 (6 bases). V shed 7 bases and J shed 1 base, with 10 bases lying between them. Germline V gives CDR1 SQVTM, CDR2 ANQGSEA. There are 13 residues in the CDR3.

Notes on this clonotype: A read error may explain this, as a much larger clone is one base away. The chain carries TRBV2 and TRBJ2-2; D gene uncertain. The CDR3 totals 14 residues. The V end lost 3 bases, the J end lost 0 bases, and 5 bases lay between the germline ends. Germline V gene sequence: CDR1 SNHLY, CDR2 FYNNEI. The CDR3 DNA reads as TGTGCCAGCAGTGAGACACCGAACACCGGGGAGCTGTTTTTT. Amino acid sequence: CASSETPNTGELFF.

This clonotype was found a few times. The V gene is TRBV18, the J gene TRBJ1-5; 11 bases fit TRBD1. The CDR3 has 15 residues. Germline values: CDR1 KGHSH, CDR2 LQKENI. Unmatched junction bases numbered 4, after V lost 3 bases and J lost 6 bases. In DNA, the CDR3 is TGTGCCAGCTCACCGGACAGGGGGCTGTTTCAGCCCCAGCATTTT. This codes for CASSPDRGLFQPQHF.

The V and J genes are TRBV27 and TRBJ2-5, with D hard to call. This CDR3 is built from 13 residues. Trimming stripped 5 bases from V and 1 base from J, with 8 bases between. The V gene's germline CDR1 is MNHEY and CDR2 SMNVEV (reference sequence). In nucleotides, the CDR3 is TGTGCCAGCAGTATAATTCCCCAAGAGACCCAGTACTTC. Amino acid sequence: CASSIIPQETQYF.

The chain links TRBV5-1 to TRBJ1-6; D not resolved. The CDR3 is 13 amino acids. CDR1 SGHRS and CDR2 YFSETQ come from the germline V gene. Trimming cost V 4 bases and J 13 bases, with 15 bases left between them. The CDR3 DNA sequence: TGCGCCAGCAGCGAGGAGTTCCGTGAGCCCCTCCACTTT. Protein sequence: CASSEEFREPLHF. Combining the CDR3 with reference TRBV5-1 and TRBJ1-6 gives the whole variable domain KAGVTQTPRYLIKTRGQQVTLSCSPISGHRSVSWYQQTPGQGLQFLFEYFSETQRNKGNFPGRFSGRQFSNSRSEMNVSTLELGDSALYLCASSEEFREPLHFGNGTRLTVT.

The chain employs TRBV12-3 or TRBV12-4 and TRBJ2-2; 9 bases are a match to TRBD1. After removal of 4 bases from V and 6 bases from J, the junction contained 3 bases not matched to a gene. CDR3 size: 14 residues. The CDR3, as DNA: TGTGCCAGCAGTTCGACAGGGGGTCCCGGGGAGCTGTTTTTT. Translated, it gives CASSSTGGPGELFF.

In its sample, this clonotype was seen many times. This chain connects TRBV28 to TRBJ1-6; 8 bases fit TRBD1. CDR1 and CDR2 from the germline V gene are MDHEN and SYDVKM. This CDR3 region has 18 residues. The ends lost 6 bases at V and 7 bases at J; junction bases unmatched: 17. In DNA form, the CDR3 reads TGTGCCAGCAGCCCCTCACCAGGGGGCTTGGGCGGGAATTCACCCCTCCACTTT. This gives the protein CASSPSPGGLGGNSPLHF.

On this clonotype itself: One junction end disagrees with the germline gene, perhaps due to a read error. The chain is built from TRBV7-9 and TRBJ2-7; 7 nucleotides agree with TRBD1. The CDR3 has 15 amino acids. Germline V CDR1 and CDR2: SEHNR, FQNEAQ (reference sequence). CDR3 region: CANSLATGFRYEQYF. Written as DNA, the CDR3 is TGTGCCAACAGCTTAGCGACAGGGTTCAGGTACGAGCAGTACTTC.

This clonotype was recorded at least ten times. The chain carries TRBV19 and TRBJ1-1, with D possibly matching TRBD1 (5 bases). The CDR3 has 16 residues. Trimming removed 3 bases at V and 4 bases at J, with 18 bases between. Germline V lookup: CDR1 LNHDA, CDR2 SQIVND (reference sequence). The CDR3 region is CASSIFPAAGGTEAFF. DNA for the CDR3: TGTGCCAGTAGTATCTTCCCTGCAGCCGGGGGCACTGAAGCTTTCTTT. The full variable domain, rest sourced from reference TRBV19 and TRBJ1-1, is DGGITQSPKYLFRKEGQNVTLSCEQNLNHDAMYWYRQDPGQGLRLIYYSQIVNDFQKGDIAEGYSVSREKKESFPLTVTSAQKNPTAFYLCASSIFPAAGGTEAFFGQGTRLTVV.

Concerning this clonotype: One junction end disagrees with the germline gene, perhaps due to a read error. V gene TRBV20-1 combines with J gene TRBJ1-6; D perhaps matches TRBD1 (5 bases). The CDR3 totals 15 residues. Germline V gives CDR1 DFQATT, CDR2 SNEGSKA (reference sequence). The CDR3 reads CSARDSGPIGSPPHF. The CDR3 DNA reads as TGCAGTGCTAGAGATTCGGGGCCCATCGGTTCACCCCCCCACTTT.

The genes are TRBV5-1 and TRBJ1-4; D is ambiguous. The germline V gene encodes CDR1 SGHRS and CDR2 YFSETQ. Trimming removed 0 bases from V and 1 base from J, with 7 bases in between. The CDR3 has 15 amino acids. CDR3 sequence: CASSLALGTNEKLFF. The CDR3 coding sequence is TGCGCCAGCAGCTTGGCCCTGGGAACTAATGAAAAACTGTTTTTT.

V gene TRBV12-3 or TRBV12-4 combines with J gene TRBJ2-3; 11 nucleotides align to TRBD2. Trimming removed 8 bases from V and 2 bases from J; junction bases left unmatched: 6. This CDR3 spans 15 amino acids. CDR3 loop: CASEGTSGPTDTQYF. As DNA, the CDR3 is TGTGCCAGCGAAGGGACTAGCGGACCCACAGATACGCAGTATTTT.

The sample holds many counts of this clonotype. The rearrangement links TRBV7-9 to TRBJ2-7; 7 bases are shared with TRBD2. Germline-derived CDR1 and CDR2 are SEHNR and FQNEAQ (reference sequence). The CDR3 runs 14 residues. The J segment lost 5 bases and the V segment lost 3 bases, leaving 7 bases of the junction unmatched. CDR3 protein: CASSFYGRLHEQYF. The CDR3 DNA follows: TGTGCCAGCAGCTTTTACGGGAGGCTCCACGAGCAGTACTTC.